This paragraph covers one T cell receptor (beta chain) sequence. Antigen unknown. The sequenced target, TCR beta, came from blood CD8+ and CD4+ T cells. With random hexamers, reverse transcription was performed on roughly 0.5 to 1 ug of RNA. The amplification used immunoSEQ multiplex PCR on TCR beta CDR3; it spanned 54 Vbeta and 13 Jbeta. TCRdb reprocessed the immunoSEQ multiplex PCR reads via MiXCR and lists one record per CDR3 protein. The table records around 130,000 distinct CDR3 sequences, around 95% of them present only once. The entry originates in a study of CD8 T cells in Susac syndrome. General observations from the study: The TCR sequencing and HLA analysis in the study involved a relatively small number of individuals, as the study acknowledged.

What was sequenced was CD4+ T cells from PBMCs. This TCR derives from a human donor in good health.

The CDR3 loop reads CASSGDAITSGANVLTF. CDR3 sequence (DNA): TGCGCCAGCAGCGGGGACGCAATTACCTCTGGGGCCAACGTCCTGACTTTC. V is TRBV5-1 and J is TRBJ2-6; D possibly uses TRBD1 or TRBD2 (5 bases each). The CDR3 loop spans 17 amino acids. V shed 4 bases and J shed 0 bases, with 14 bases lying between them. Per the germline V gene, CDR1 is SGHRS and CDR2 is YFSETQ.